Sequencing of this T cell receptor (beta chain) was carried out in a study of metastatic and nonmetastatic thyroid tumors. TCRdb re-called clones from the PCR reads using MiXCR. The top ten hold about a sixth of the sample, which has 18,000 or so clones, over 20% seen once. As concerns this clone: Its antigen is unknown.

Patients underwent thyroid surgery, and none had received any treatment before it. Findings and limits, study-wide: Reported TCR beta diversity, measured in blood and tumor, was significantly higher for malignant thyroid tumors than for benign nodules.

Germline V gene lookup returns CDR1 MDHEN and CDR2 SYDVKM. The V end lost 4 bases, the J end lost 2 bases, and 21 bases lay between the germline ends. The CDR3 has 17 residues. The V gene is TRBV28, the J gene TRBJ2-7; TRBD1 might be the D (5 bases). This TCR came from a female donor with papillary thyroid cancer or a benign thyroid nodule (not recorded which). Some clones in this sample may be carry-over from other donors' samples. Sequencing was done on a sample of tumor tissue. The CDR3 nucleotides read TGTGCCAGCAGTTCATTATATAGGGGTGATTTCACCTACGAGCAGTACTTC. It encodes CASSSLYRGDFTYEQYF. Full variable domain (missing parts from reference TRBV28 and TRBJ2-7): DVKVTQSSRYLVKRTGEKVFLECVQDMDHENMFWYRQDPGLGLRLIYFSYDVKMKEKGDIPEGYSVSREKKERFSLILESASTNQTSMYLCASSSLYRGDFTYEQYFGPGTRLTVT.